The source of this TCR beta chain is a study of cytomegalovirus exposure and HLA in healthy donors. Study details: Inside one of the first data releases sat 85 million or so unique TCRs taken from HLA-typed donors.

The count of this clone is one. What it binds is unknown. The PCR used 60 Vbeta and 13 Jbeta primers. Sequenced by immunoSEQ multiplex PCR; TCRdb stores in-frame clones only, minus some. The sample consists of 150,000 or so clones, over 60% of them appearing once. Findings and limits, study-wide: Most TCR sequences were uncommon, yet certain public TCRs appeared in many donors. A later analysis linked a missense variant in DCLRE1C to the trimming of TCR beta V and J genes.

This sequence originates from a male donor in good health and CMV-seronegative. The sequencing sample was made of PBMCs.

The CDR3 nucleotides read TGTGCCAGCAGCTTAATTAGGGGTAAGGACACTGAAGCTTTCTTT. Its translation: CASSLIRGKDTEAFF. The chain carries TRBV7-9 and TRBJ1-1, with a possible D match to TRBD1 (5 bases). This CDR3 spans 15 amino acids. Germline loops: CDR1 SEHNR, CDR2 FQNEAQ (reference sequence). Between the trimmed V and J ends, which lost 2 bases and 3 bases, there was a span of 13 bases.